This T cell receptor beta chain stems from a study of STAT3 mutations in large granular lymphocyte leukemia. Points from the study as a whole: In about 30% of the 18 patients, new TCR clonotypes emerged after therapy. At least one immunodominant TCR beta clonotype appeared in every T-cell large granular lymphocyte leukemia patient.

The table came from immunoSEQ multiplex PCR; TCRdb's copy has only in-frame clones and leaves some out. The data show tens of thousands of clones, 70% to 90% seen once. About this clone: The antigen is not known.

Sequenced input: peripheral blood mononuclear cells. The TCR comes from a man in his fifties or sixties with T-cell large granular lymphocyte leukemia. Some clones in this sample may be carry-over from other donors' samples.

The CDR3 nucleotides read TGTGCCAGCAGCTCAGACGGACAAACCGGGAGGGCCATGGTAGTGCAGTACTTC. It encodes CASSSDGQTGRAMVVQYF. The V and J genes are TRBV7-9 and TRBJ2-7, with 8 bases lining up with TRBD2. This CDR3 is built from 18 residues. Germline V gives CDR1 SEHNR, CDR2 FQNEAQ (reference sequence). The V and J ends lost 4 bases and 9 bases, in that order; junction bases with no gene match: 23.